This is a list of T cell receptor beta chains from one sample in a study of metastatic and nonmetastatic thyroid tumors. Using MiXCR, TCRdb re-called clones from the PCR reads. The sample yields over 35,000 clones, approximately 16% seen once. Sequencing input: tumor tissue. All receptors come from a female donor with papillary thyroid cancer or a benign thyroid nodule (not recorded which). Some clones in this sample may be carry-over from other donors' samples. Both conserved end residues are part of each CDR3. A D gene is named only where the DNA matches it firmly. Not all rows give a size; the values are once, few, many and, for expanded clones, a class.

>TRBJ1-2|many|TRBV6-1|-
TGTGCCAGCAGTTTCATGACGGCAGACCAAAGCTATGGCTACACCTTC
CASSFMTADQSYGYTF
>TRBJ2-1|-|TRBV5-1|-
TGCGCCCTCAGCTTAGAAGCGGCAATGTGCGATGAGCAGTTCTTC
CALSLEAAMCDEQFF
>TRBJ1-2|many|TRBV18|TRBD1
TGTGCCAGCTCACCATGGAACAGGGGAGGCTATGGCTACACCTTC
CASSPWNRGGYGYTF
>TRBJ2-1|many|TRBV5-4|TRBD2
TGTGCCAGCAGCTTGCCATGGGCGGGAGGGCCCAATGAGCAGTTCTTC
CASSLPWAGGPNEQFF
>TRBJ2-7|many|TRBV9|-
TGTGCCAGCAGCGCCCGAGGGGGCGGGACAGACCCCTACGAGCAGTACTTC
CASSARGGGTDPYEQYF
>TRBJ2-6|few|TRBV2|-
TGTTCCAGCACCGGACATCTCTCTGGGGCCAACGTCCTGACTTTC
CSSTGHLSGANVLTF
>TRBJ2-1|-|TRBV7-3|-
TGTGCCAGCAGCTCCCAAGCAGTCGGTGAGCAGTTCTTC
CASSSQAVGEQFF
>TRBJ2-1|-|TRBV20-1|TRBD2
TGCAGTTCTTATAGCGGGAAGGCCCCGCGTTCGTTCTTC
CSSYSGKAPRSFF
>TRBJ2-3|many|TRBV28|-
TGTGCCAGCAGCCTCCCAAGGGCCTTTGCAGATACGCAGTATTTT
CASSLPRAFADTQYF
>TRBJ2-2|-|TRBV7-9|-
TGTGCCAGCAGCTTATATTTGGGCGTGGAGCTGTTTTTT
CASSLYLGVELFF
>TRBJ2-4|many|TRBV5-4|-
TGTGCCAGCAGCTTGGGTTTGGACAAAAACATTCAGTACTTC
CASSLGLDKNIQYF
>TRBJ2-3|many|TRBV29-1|TRBD1
TGCAGCGTTTTGCCGGGACAGGGTGAAAATACGCAGTATTTT
CSVLPGQGENTQYF
>TRBJ1-5|many|TRBV15|-
TGTGCCACCAGCAGAGATAGTAGGAGCAATCAGCCCCAGCATTTT
CATSRDSRSNQPQHF
>TRBJ2-2|many|TRBV7-2|-
TGTGCCAGCAGCCAACTCGGGGTTTTCGCCGGGGAGCTGTTTTTT
CASSQLGVFAGELFF
>TRBJ1-2|many|TRBV10-3|-
TGTGCCATCAGTGATGAGGGCGCCTATGGCTACACCTTC
CAISDEGAYGYTF
>TRBJ1-3|many|TRBV9|TRBD1
TGTGCCAGCAGCCCCCGGACAGGCTCTGGAAACACCATATATTTT
CASSPRTGSGNTIYF
>TRBJ1-2|many|TRBV11-3|-
TGTGCCAGCAGCTACCCTTCTAGTGATGGCTACACCTTC
CASSYPSSDGYTF
>TRBJ2-7|many|TRBV11-2|-
TGTGCCAGCAGCTTTGGTCGGCTGGGCAGCTCCTACGAGCAGTACTTC
CASSFGRLGSSYEQYF
>TRBJ1-2|large|TRBV14|-
TGTGCCAGCAGCCAAGATGCGGCCTCCTTATTGTATGGCTACACCTTC
CASSQDAASLLYGYTF
>TRBJ2-1|many|TRBV6-6|TRBD2
TGTGCCAGCAGTTACTCCTCGACTAGCCTCCATGAGCAGTTCTTC
CASSYSSTSLHEQFF
>TRBJ2-1|medium-sized|TRBV20-1|TRBD1
TGCAGTGCTGGACGACAGGGGAATGAGCAGTTCTTC
CSAGRQGNEQFF
>TRBJ1-2|many|TRBV7-2|TRBD1
TGTGCCAGCAGCTTGAACAGGGGCATTAACTATGGCTACACCTTC
CASSLNRGINYGYTF
>TRBJ1-2|-|TRBV2|TRBD1
TGTGCCAGCAGAGACGGGATGAGAGGGGGCTATGACTACACCTTC
CASRDGMRGGYDYTF
>TRBJ1-1|many|TRBV20-1|-
TGCAGTGCTATACAGGGAGGGAACACTGAAGCTTTCTTT
CSAIQGGNTEAFF
>TRBJ2-5|many|TRBV5-1|-
TGCGCCAGCAGCTTGGAACAGGAGTATACGCGGACCCAGTACTTC
CASSLEQEYTRTQYF
>TRBJ1-5|-|TRBV20-1|TRBD1
TGCAGTGTTAGCGGGGGACAGTGGGCAGGTCAGCCCCAGCATTTT
CSVSGGQWAGQPQHF
>TRBJ2-3|-|TRBV5-1|-
TGCGCCAGCAGATTCGGAGGGAGTGGGACAGATGCGCAGTATTTT
CASRFGGSGTDAQYF
>TRBJ2-2|few|TRBV7-3|-
TGTGCCAGCAGCACCAACCCCGCCACCGGGGAGCTGTTTTTC
CASSTNPATGELFF
>TRBJ2-7|medium-sized|TRBV6-1|-
TGTGCCAGCAGGGGGCTGGAGCAGTACTTC
CASRGLEQYF
>TRBJ2-1|-|TRBV7-6|TRBD2
TGTGCCAGCAGCTTATATGTGGGAGGGAGGAATGAGCAGTTCTTC
CASSLYVGGRNEQFF
>TRBJ2-7|many|TRBV20-1|TRBD2
TGCAGTGCTAGAGATCGAGCGGGAGGCTTTGGTTCGTACGAGCAGTACTTC
CSARDRAGGFGSYEQYF
>TRBJ1-4|medium-sized|TRBV4-2|-
TGTGCCAGCAGTGATAATGAAAAACTGTTTTTT
CASSDNEKLFF
>TRBJ1-1|-|TRBV20-1|-
TGCAGTGCCAGAGAGGCGGGGGGCATGAACACTGAAGCTTTCTTT
CSAREAGGMNTEAFF
>TRBJ1-5|many|TRBV24-1|-
TGTGCCACCAGTGATGGAATCTCGAGGGGAGGTCAGCCCCAGCATTTT
CATSDGISRGGQPQHF
>TRBJ2-1|many|TRBV20-1|TRBD2
TGCAGTGCTAGAGACGGGACTAGCGGGAATACCTACAATGAGCAGTTCTTC
CSARDGTSGNTYNEQFF